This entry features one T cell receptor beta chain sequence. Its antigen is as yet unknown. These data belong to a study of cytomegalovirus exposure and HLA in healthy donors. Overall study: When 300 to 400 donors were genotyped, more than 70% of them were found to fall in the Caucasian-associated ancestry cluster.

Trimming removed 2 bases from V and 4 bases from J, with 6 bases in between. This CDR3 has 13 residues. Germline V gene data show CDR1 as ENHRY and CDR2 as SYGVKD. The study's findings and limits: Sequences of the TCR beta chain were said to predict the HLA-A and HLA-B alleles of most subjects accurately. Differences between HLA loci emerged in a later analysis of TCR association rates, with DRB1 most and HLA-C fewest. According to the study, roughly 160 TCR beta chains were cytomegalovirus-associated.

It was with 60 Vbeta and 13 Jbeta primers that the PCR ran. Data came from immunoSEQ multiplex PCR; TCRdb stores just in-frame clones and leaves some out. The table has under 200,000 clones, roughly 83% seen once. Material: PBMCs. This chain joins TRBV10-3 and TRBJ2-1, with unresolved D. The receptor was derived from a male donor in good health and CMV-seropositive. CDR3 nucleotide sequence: TGTGCCATCAGTGAGGCCGCGTACAATGAGCAGTTCTTC. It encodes CAISEAAYNEQFF.